This TCR beta chain was recovered during a study of cytomegalovirus exposure and HLA in healthy donors (TCRdb year 2017). About the study as a whole: An earlier analysis of 550 to 700 of the donors reported roughly 270 Gb of sequence data and some 120 million unique TCR beta sequences from about 179 million T cells. The study profiled the T cell repertoires of some 610 subjects by immunosequencing and related them to cytomegalovirus serostatus. Among the roughly 370 genotyped donors, 81% belonged to the genetic ancestry cluster associated with self-reported Caucasian donors. Rather than using new phenotypic data, the later analysis identified candidate immune exposures from TCR beta sequences and from how often those sequences occurred across donors. Donor age, sex, ethnicity and CMV serostatus were collected together with the repertoire data. Both class I and class II loci were covered by HLA typing, at four-digit resolution. All discovery cohort repertoires had been generated on a single sequencing platform. Typing coverage differed by locus: A, B, C, DRB1 and DQB1 were typed in roughly 629-630 donors, DQA1 in 522, DPA1 in 600 to 610, and DPB1 in about 450. To predict cytomegalovirus infection status, the study brought together high-throughput TCR immunosequencing, statistical association of individual TCRs with disease status, and machine learning. The study aimed to test whether signatures of past pathogen exposure could be identified by cataloging public T cell receptors. Across some 400 genotyped donors of the cohort, an average of about 240,000 unique TCR beta nucleotide sequences per donor were sequenced, and roughly 18% of those sequences were non-productive. Genome-wide SNP genotypes for about 65% of the 666 donors were used in a later genetic analysis, which treated that subset as a discovery cohort. In an earlier analysis of over 550 of the donors, high-throughput TCR beta sequencing was used to judge whether each TCR beta V gene segment behaved as functional or pseudogenic. Four to six DR-DQ haplotypes were handled as single units for association and clustering, since linkage in the cohort was strong. Roughly 300 gigabases of sequencing data and 91 million or so unique TCR sequences made up an early release that covered approximately 650 HLA-typed donors. Besides the first cohort of approximately 670 subjects, a separate validation cohort made up of around 120 different subjects was used. A later analysis re-analyzed previously published TCR beta repertoires from 666 donors and added high-resolution HLA genotyping to study TCR occurrence patterns. Paper-wide results and their limitations: CMV serostatus was the only immune exposure information available for the cohort. HLA typing was unavailable for some donors at each locus, so association tests used only the typed subset. Roughly uniform sequencing depth across donors was assumed in presence/absence analyses, although this assumption may not hold. Compared with the approximately 720-donor mean, donors in an Asian-associated ancestry cluster had fewer N-insertions in productive TCRs, according to a later genetic analysis. Some IMGT-functional V segments, including TRBV6-2 and TRBV6-3, could not be distinguished by the 87-base-pair reads and were therefore excluded. In vitro tests confirmed that a few of the cytomegalovirus-associated TCR beta chains recognize cytomegalovirus antigens. A group of highly shared sequence variants was considered likely to be a technical artifact of the sequencing pipeline. A total of roughly 160 TCR beta chains were listed by the study as associated with cytomegalovirus. Assigning TCR associations to individual alleles was difficult when HLA alleles, especially DR and DQ, strongly co-occurred. In a later analysis, HLA-associated TCR beta chains showed more clonal expansion and lower generation probabilities than non-associated chains that were equally common. Correlated functional status among segregating V segments might reflect linkage disequilibrium, but an unknown experimental factor could not be ruled out. Cytomegalovirus status was reported to be diagnosed by the classifier with high specificity and sensitivity in both the original and validation cohorts. The authors suggested that the approach could potentially be generalized to other disease states and immunological phenotypes. Most CMV-associated TCR beta chains appeared to be HLA-restricted in a later analysis, and the HLA associations seemed to be driven largely by CMV exposure. An association between a missense DCLRE1C variant and V-gene and J-gene trimming of TCR beta chains was found in a later genetic analysis and replicated in an independent cohort. A later analysis found that TCR association rates varied across HLA loci, with DRB1 alleles showing the most associated TCRs and HLA-C alleles the fewest. In an earlier analysis of around 600 of the donors, most TCR beta V segments appeared in productive rearrangements about 87% or about 30% of the time, broadly matching IMGT annotations. A further reported finding was that TCR beta sequences accurately predicted the HLA-A and HLA-B alleles for most subjects in the first cohort. In this cohort, only TCR beta chains were sequenced, and detectable features were limited by the absence of alpha or paired-chain data. While some public TCRs were present in many individuals, most TCR sequences turned up only very rarely across donors. In a later analysis, several top co-occurrence clusters were reported to appear linked to parvovirus B19, influenza, CMV and Epstein-Barr virus. Because counts were too low, 15 to 20 rarely observed V segments, including chromosome 9 orphons, were excluded from the earlier analysis of roughly 580 of the donors. A later analysis associated about 16,000 TCR beta sequences with specific HLA alleles at a false discovery rate of 0.05.

In total, 630 or so healthy bone marrow donors made up the cohort. At the time of sampling, all cohort members were nominally healthy, though unrecorded immune exposures were likely present. The donor was CMV seronegative and was included in the group of about 350 seronegative cohort members. A peripheral blood sample was collected from each donor, and TCR beta sequencing was performed on peripheral blood mononuclear cells. The Qiagen DNeasy Blood Extraction Kit was used to extract genomic DNA from the blood cell samples. The CDR3 runs 15 residues from the cysteine to the phenylalanine. Of all the DNA, just the CDR3 is kept, 45 bases in frame from base 1. For CDR1 and CDR2, the germline V gene (reference sequence) lists SGHNT and YYREEE. V is pruned by 4 bases and J by 3 bases, leaving 5 bases of the junction without a gene match. The library was generated by the immunoSEQ multiplex PCR assay. A mixture of 60 forward primers for TCR Vbeta segments and 13 reverse primers for TCR Jbeta segments was used in the multiplex PCR. The CDR3 region of rearranged TCR beta genes was amplified from genomic DNA by a multiplex PCR assay. The amplified TCR beta libraries were sequenced on the Illumina HiSeq System as 87-base-pair reads. In the original analysis: In a later analysis, tens of millions of unique TCR beta chains were counted across the 500 to 850 repertoires, and roughly 10 million of these chains were shared by at least two donors. To remove PCR and sequencing errors, raw reads were error-corrected and collapsed into unique sequences using a nearest-neighbor algorithm that merged closely related sequences. CDR3 sequences were aligned to IMGT reference sequences to assign V, D and J gene segments. Each retained sequence needed at least a six-nucleotide match to both a V gene segment and a J gene segment. A rearrangement counted as productive if the CDR3 had no stop codons and remained in frame with V and J, and every other rearrangement counted as non-productive. CDR3 was defined by IMGT convention, running from the second conserved V-encoded cysteine to the conserved J-encoded phenylalanine. In an earlier analysis of 550 to 650 of the donors, sequences lacking an unambiguous match to a single V gene segment were excluded. In an earlier analysis of approximately 610 of the donors, V segments were called functional above 56.7% productive rearrangements and were called segregating when the between-donor standard deviation exceeded 5%. To diagnose cytomegalovirus status from the catalog of TCR beta chain sequences, a statistical classification framework was built. In a later analysis, TCR nucleotide sequences were compared against IMGT/GENE-DB human TR gene sequences so that V and J genes could be assigned. In a later analysis, CDR3 sequences and most-parsimonious VDJ recombination scenarios were assigned using the TCRdist pipeline. A later analysis defined each TCR beta chain by its CDR3 amino acid sequence plus V-gene family, and excluded reads lacking a unique V-gene family. A later analysis removed 592 highly shared, low-generation-probability nucleotide sequences to deal with suspected cross-contamination and a sequencing artifact. For each public chain, a later analysis derived a clonal expansion index from normalized ranks of inferred template counts within each repertoire. Generation probabilities in a later analysis came from a VDJ recombination model fitted to out-of-frame rearrangements, and those results were checked against IGoR. A later analysis scored TCR-TCR, TCR-HLA and TCR-CMV co-occurrence with hypergeometric tests, applying a repertoire-size bias correction to TCR pairs. In a later analysis, false discovery rates were estimated by permuting HLA or CMV assignments 20 times. In a later analysis, co-occurring TCRs were grouped using DBSCAN, and TCRdist sequence similarity was added for clustering within HLA-allele-positive subsets. Repertoires with fewer than 30,000 or more than 120,000 public chains were left out of co-occurrence clustering, as were about 5 repertoires with anomalous nucleotide sharing. TCRdb re-hosts the immuneACCESS table, in-frame sequences only. Its copies lack some clones; in the studies checked, an unresolved V gene accounts for under half of them, and the cause for the rest is not known. V and J calls plus clone size are reproduced from that table; the DNA served to infer D and trimming. Here the sample has 95,000 to 130,000 clones; roughly three quarters occur a single time. Roughly 1.6% of the sample belongs to the ten largest clones.

Only a few counts were recorded for this clone. This receptor's antigen is unknown. No much larger clone exists at a distance of one base, and base qualities are not known. The sequence was obtained from a woman under 30 in good health and CMV-seronegative. The sequence joins TRBV5-4 to TRBJ1-5; 9 central nucleotides agree with TRBD1. The sequencing sample was made of PBMCs. CDR3 sequence: CASSQQGADNQPQHF. The nucleotide sequence reads as follows: TGTGCCAGCAGCCAACAGGGGGCGGACAATCAGCCCCAGCATTTT.